This T cell receptor beta chain was recovered during a study of cytomegalovirus exposure and HLA in healthy donors. In its sample, this clone was seen once. The PCR ran on 60 Vbeta and 13 Jbeta primers. Sequenced by immunoSEQ multiplex PCR; TCRdb stores in-frame clones only, minus some. This table holds about 200,000 clones, more than 60% found once. The clonotype was recovered from a man aged 35 to 55 in good health and CMV-seronegative. Material: PBMCs.

The CDR3, as DNA: TGTGCCATCACCGGACAGGCGAACTCCTACGAGCAGTACTTC. This gives the protein CAITGQANSYEQYF. This chain uses TRBV10-3 with TRBJ2-7; 7 bases align to TRBD1. The CDR3 totals 14 residues. Looked up from germline, CDR1 is ENHRY and CDR2 is SYGVKD. J gave up 0 bases and V 7 bases, and 6 bases lay outside the gene matches.